Presented here are 6 T cell receptor beta chains from one specimen sequenced in a study of neoadjuvant anti-PD-1 for oral cavity cancer. As for time point: after neoadjuvant nivolumab, at surgical resection. The table came from immunoSEQ multiplex PCR; TCRdb's copy has only in-frame clones and leaves some out. The repertoire holds tens of thousands of clones, with 27% as singletons. This sample comprised tumor tissue, obtained after nivolumab (anti-PD-1) treatment. Source of these receptors: a person between 40 and 80 years old with oral cavity squamous cell carcinoma.

This clone was observed a few times. The J gene is TRBJ1-5, the V gene TRBV19; D gene uncertain. V lost 3 bases to trimming and J lost 4 bases, with 13 bases between them. The CDR3 consists of 15 residues. Germline loops: CDR1 LNHDA, CDR2 SQIVND (reference sequence). CDR3 in amino acids: CASSMESRGNQPQHF. The CDR3 nucleotides read TGTGCCAGTAGTATGGAATCCCGGGGAAATCAGCCCCAGCATTTT.

The CDR3 sequence: CSVEGQGRGRGTYNSPLHF. The CDR3 DNA is TGCAGCGTTGAAGGACAGGGTCGAGGGCGAGGCACCTATAATTCACCCCTCCACTTT. The chain employs TRBV29-1 and TRBJ1-6; 7 bases align to TRBD1. Germline CDR1 SQVTM, CDR2 ANQGSEA. The CDR3 spans 19 residues. Trimming removed 1 base from V and 2 bases from J; junction bases left unmatched: 14.

The J gene is TRBJ2-7, the V gene TRBV6-5; D gene uncertain. The length of the CDR3 is 12 residues. Between the trimmed V and J ends, which lost 6 bases and 2 bases, there was a span of 8 bases. Germline V lookup: CDR1 MNHEY, CDR2 SVGAGI. CDR3 sequence reads: CASSQDPYEQYF. CDR3 sequence (DNA): TGTGCCAGCAGCCAGGACCCCTACGAGCAGTACTTC.

This chain uses TRBV27 with TRBJ1-2, with D perhaps TRBD1 (5 bases). Germline V gene lookup returns CDR1 MNHEY and CDR2 SMNVEV (reference sequence). The ends were cut back, 7 bases at V and 1 base at J, with 16 bases in the middle. The CDR3 extends over 15 amino acids. The CDR3 DNA is TGTGCCAGCAAGGGGACCGGAACCTTTAACTATGGCTACACCTTC. The encoded protein is CASKGTGTFNYGYTF.

This clone was detected only a few times. The rearrangement joins TRBV4-1 to TRBJ2-1; 11 bases map to TRBD2. The CDR3 is 16 amino acids. Germline V gene data show CDR1 as MGHRA and CDR2 as YSYEKL. V gave up 1 base and J gave up 5 bases; unmatched junction bases: 4. The CDR3 sequence: CASSQVGTSGNNEQFF. The DNA of the CDR3 is TGCGCCAGCAGCCAAGTTGGGACTAGCGGCAACAATGAGCAGTTCTTC.

In this sample, this clone turned up a few times. The chain couples TRBV5-6 to TRBJ1-2; 9 bases are shared with TRBD1. The germline gives CDR1 SGHDT, CDR2 YYEEEE. V shed 4 bases and J 7 bases; nucleotides not matched to a gene: 11. The CDR3 has 15 amino acids. The DNA for the CDR3 is TGTGCCAGCAGCCCGGCGGGACAGGGTCCAAGTGGCTACACCTTC. Translated: CASSPAGQGPSGYTF. Drawing the rest from reference TRBV5-6 and TRBJ1-2, the complete variable domain is DAGVTQSPTHLIKTRGQQVTLRCSPKSGHDTVSWYQQALGQGPQFIFQYYEEEERQRGNFPDRFSGHQFPNYSSELNVNALLLGDSALYLCASSPAGQGPSGYTFGSGTRLTVV.